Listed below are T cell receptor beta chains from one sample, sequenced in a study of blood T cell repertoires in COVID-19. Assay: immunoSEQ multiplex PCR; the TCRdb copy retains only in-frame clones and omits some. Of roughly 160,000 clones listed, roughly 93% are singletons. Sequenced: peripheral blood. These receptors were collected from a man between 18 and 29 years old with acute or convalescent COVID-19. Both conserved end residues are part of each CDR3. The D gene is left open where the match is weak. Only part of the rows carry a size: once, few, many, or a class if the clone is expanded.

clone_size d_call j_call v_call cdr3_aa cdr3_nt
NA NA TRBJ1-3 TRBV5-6 CASSLDPGSGNTIYF TGTGCCAGCAGCTTGGACCCCGGCTCTGGAAACACCATATATTTT
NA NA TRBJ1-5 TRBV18 CASSGGNQPQHF TGTGCCAGCTCCGGGGGCAATCAGCCCCAGCATTTT
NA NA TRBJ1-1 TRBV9 CASSVGGLATEAFF TGTGCCAGCAGCGTGGGAGGTTTGGCCACTGAAGCTTTCTTT
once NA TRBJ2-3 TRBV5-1 CASSLRVDTDTQYF TGCGCCAGCAGCCTGCGGGTGGACACAGATACGCAGTATTTT
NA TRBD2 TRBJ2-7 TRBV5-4 CASNSAGVYEQYF TGTGCCAGCAACTCAGCGGGAGTGTACGAGCAGTACTTC
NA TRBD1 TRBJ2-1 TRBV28 CASSSPRQGSAYNEQFF TGTGCCAGCAGTTCCCCTAGACAGGGGTCAGCGTACAATGAGCAGTTCTTC
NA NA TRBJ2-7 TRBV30 CAWPERLPPGVDEQYF TGTGCCTGGCCCGAACGGCTCCCTCCAGGGGTCGACGAGCAGTACTTC
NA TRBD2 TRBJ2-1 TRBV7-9 CASSLSGTSLLYEQFF TGTGCCAGCAGCTTATCCGGGACTAGCCTATTGTATGAGCAGTTCTTC
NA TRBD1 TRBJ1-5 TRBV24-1 CATSDHGQVGSNQPQHF TGTGCCACCAGTGACCATGGACAGGTTGGGAGCAATCAGCCCCAGCATTTT
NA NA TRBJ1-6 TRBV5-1 CASSLDGPRSPLHF TGCGCCAGCAGCTTGGATGGCCCCCGATCACCCCTCCACTTT
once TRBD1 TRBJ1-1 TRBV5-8 CASVKPKDREGTEAFF TGTGCCAGCGTCAAACCTAAGGACAGGGAGGGCACTGAAGCTTTCTTT
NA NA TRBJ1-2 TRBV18 CASSPTLSAGDYGYTF TGTGCCAGCTCACCCACCCTCTCCGCAGGGGACTATGGCTACACCTTC
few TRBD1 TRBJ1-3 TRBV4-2 CASSQERGPLSGNTIYF TGTGCCAGCAGCCAAGAGAGGGGGCCCCTCTCTGGAAACACCATATATTTT
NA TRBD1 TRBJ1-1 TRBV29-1 CSGEPGQGAGMNTEAFF TGCAGCGGAGAGCCCGGACAGGGGGCTGGGATGAACACTGAAGCTTTCTTT
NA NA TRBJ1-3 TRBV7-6 CASSLGTPESGNTIYF TGTGCCAGCAGCTTAGGGACACCCGAATCTGGAAACACCATATATTTT
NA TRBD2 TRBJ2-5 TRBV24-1 CATSARLAGFRETQYF TGTGCCACCAGTGCCCGACTAGCGGGATTTCGAGAGACCCAGTACTTC
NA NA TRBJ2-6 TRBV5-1 CASSRSAGGTGANVLTF TGCGCCAGCAGCCGGAGCGCAGGGGGGACTGGGGCCAACGTCCTGACTTTC
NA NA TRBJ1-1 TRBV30 CAWSVQGGVNTEAFF TGTGCCTGGAGTGTACAGGGCGGTGTGAACACTGAAGCTTTCTTT
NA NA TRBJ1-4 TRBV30 CAWTQGLINEKLFF TGTGCCTGGACTCAGGGACTGATAAATGAAAAACTGTTTTTT
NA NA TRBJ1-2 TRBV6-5 CASSQGNYGYTF TGTGCCAGCAGCCAGGGTAACTATGGCTACACCTTC
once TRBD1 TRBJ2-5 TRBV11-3 CASSLSRTGEETQYF TGTGCCAGCAGCTTATCTCGGACAGGGGAAGAGACCCAGTACTTC
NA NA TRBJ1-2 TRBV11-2 CASSLDLGTNGYTF TGTGCCAGCAGCTTAGATCTGGGGACTAATGGCTACACCTTC
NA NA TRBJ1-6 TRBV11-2 CASSPTSGSASPLHF TGTGCCAGCAGCCCAACCTCAGGGTCCGCTTCACCCCTCCACTTT
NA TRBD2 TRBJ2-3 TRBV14 CASSQSGGYTDTQYF TGTGCCAGCAGCCAAAGCGGGGGGTACACAGATACGCAGTATTTT
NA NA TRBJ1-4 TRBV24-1 CATSSGSEKLFF TGTGCCACCAGTAGTGGGAGTGAAAAACTGTTTTTT
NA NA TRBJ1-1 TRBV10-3 CAISESGKGAEAFF TGTGCCATCAGTGAGTCAGGGAAAGGGGCTGAAGCTTTCTTT
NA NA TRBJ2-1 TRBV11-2 CASSLELLSSYNEQFF TGTGCCAGCAGCTTAGAACTCTTAAGCTCCTACAATGAGCAGTTCTTC
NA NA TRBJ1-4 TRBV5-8 CASSLWGANEKLFF TGTGCCAGCAGCTTGTGGGGGGCTAATGAAAAACTGTTTTTT
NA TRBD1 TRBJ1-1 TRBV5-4 CASSLRQGVTADTEAFF TGTGCCAGCAGCTTGAGGCAGGGGGTGACTGCGGACACTGAAGCTTTCTTT
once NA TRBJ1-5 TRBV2 CASRAAGGNQPQHF TGTGCCAGCAGAGCGGCGGGAGGCAATCAGCCCCAGCATTTT
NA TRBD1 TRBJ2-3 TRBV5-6 CASSLQGRQTHTDTQYF TGTGCCAGCAGCTTACAGGGGCGCCAGACACACACAGATACGCAGTATTTT
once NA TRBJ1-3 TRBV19 CASNTGSSGNTIYF TGTGCCAGTAACACAGGGTCTTCTGGAAACACCATATATTTT
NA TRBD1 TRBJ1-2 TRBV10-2 CASSEPHQGDYGYTF TGCGCCAGCAGTGAGCCCCATCAGGGGGACTATGGCTACACCTTC
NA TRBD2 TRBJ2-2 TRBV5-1 CASREAGSTGELFF TGCGCCAGCAGGGAAGCGGGGAGCACCGGGGAGCTGTTTTTT
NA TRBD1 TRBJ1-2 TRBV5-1 CASSLNGQDYGYTF TGCGCCAGCAGCTTGAACGGACAGGACTATGGCTACACCTTC
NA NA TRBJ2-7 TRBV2 CASRDWSEQYF TGTGCCAGCAGAGACTGGTCCGAGCAGTACTTC
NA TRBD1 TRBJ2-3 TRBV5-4 CASSLKGQRADTQYF TGTGCCAGCAGCTTGAAGGGACAGAGGGCGGATACGCAGTATTTT
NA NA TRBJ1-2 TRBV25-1 CASSLGANYGYTF TGTGCCAGCAGTCTCGGGGCTAACTATGGCTACACCTTC
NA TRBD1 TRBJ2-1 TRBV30 CAWSGVRRQGAWGSYNEQFF TGTGCCTGGAGTGGGGTCCGAAGACAGGGGGCGTGGGGCTCCTACAATGAGCAGTTCTTC
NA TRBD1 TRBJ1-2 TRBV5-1 CASSFVGQGALNGYTF TGCGCCAGCAGCTTTGTGGGACAGGGCGCTTTGAATGGCTACACCTTC
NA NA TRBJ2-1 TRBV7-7 CASSLEQGSYNEQFF TGTGCCAGCAGCTTAGAACAGGGTTCCTACAATGAGCAGTTCTTC
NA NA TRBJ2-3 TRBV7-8 CASSLIFSGLSMDTQYF TGTGCCAGCAGCTTAATCTTTTCAGGCCTTTCTATGGATACGCAGTATTTT
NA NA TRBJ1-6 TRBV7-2 CASSFLRRGDSPLHF TGTGCCAGCAGCTTCCTACGTAGGGGTGATTCACCCCTCCACTTT
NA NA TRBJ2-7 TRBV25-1 CASSEGGLTTYEQYF TGTGCCAGCAGTGAAGGGGGACTCACGACCTACGAGCAGTACTTC
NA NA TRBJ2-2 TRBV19 CASSLLPNGELFF TGTGCCAGTAGTCTCCTACCGAACGGGGAGCTGTTTTTT
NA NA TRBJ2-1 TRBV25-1 CASSDRSFRDTNEQFF TGTGCCAGCAGTGATAGATCATTCCGGGACACCAATGAGCAGTTCTTC
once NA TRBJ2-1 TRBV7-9 CASSLVGGSSYNEQFF TGTGCCAGCAGCTTAGTTGGCGGCAGCTCCTACAATGAGCAGTTCTTC
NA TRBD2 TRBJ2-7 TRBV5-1 CASSLPGLVKREQYF TGCGCCAGCAGCTTACCGGGACTAGTTAAACGGGAGCAGTACTTC
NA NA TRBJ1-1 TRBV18 CASSKAGNTEAFF TGTGCCAGCTCAAAAGCAGGGAACACTGAAGCTTTCTTT
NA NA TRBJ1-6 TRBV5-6 CASSLVATGEGSPLHF TGTGCCAGCAGCTTGGTGGCGACAGGAGAGGGGTCACCCCTCCACTTT
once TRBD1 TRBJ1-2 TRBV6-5 CASSYTTGGAGYGYTF TGTGCCAGCAGTTACACCACAGGGGGCGCCGGCTATGGCTACACCTTC
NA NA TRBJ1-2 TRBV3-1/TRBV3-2 CASSQDLGGYGYTF TGTGCCAGCAGCCAAGACCTAGGGGGCTATGGCTACACCTTC
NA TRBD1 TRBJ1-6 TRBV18 CASSPGQGSNSPLHF TGTGCCAGCTCACCTGGACAGGGGAGTAATTCACCCCTCCACTTT